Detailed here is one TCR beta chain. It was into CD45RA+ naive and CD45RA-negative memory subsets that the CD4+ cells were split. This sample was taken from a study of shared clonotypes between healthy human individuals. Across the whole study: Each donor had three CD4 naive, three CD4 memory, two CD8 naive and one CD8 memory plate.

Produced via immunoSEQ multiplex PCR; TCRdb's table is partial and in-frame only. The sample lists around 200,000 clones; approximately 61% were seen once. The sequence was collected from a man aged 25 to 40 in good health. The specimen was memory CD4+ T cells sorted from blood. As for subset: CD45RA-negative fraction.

In DNA form, the CDR3 reads TGTGCCAGCAGCTTGGAACTACAGGTCGTCACCGGGGAGCTGTTTTTT. This gives the protein CASSLELQVVTGELFF. V is TRBV5-5 and J is TRBJ2-2; a possible D gene is TRBD1 (5 bases). V was shortened by 0 bases and J by 4 bases, with 13 bases between the two germline ends. CDR3 size: 16 residues. Germline V gene lookup returns CDR1 SGHKS and CDR2 YYEKEE (reference sequence).